This T cell receptor (beta chain) was sequenced during a study of cytomegalovirus exposure and HLA in healthy donors. Researchers ran the PCR with 60 Vbeta and 13 Jbeta primers. Some clones are missing from TCRdb's copy, which holds only in-frame ones; the method was immunoSEQ multiplex PCR. The sample consists of approximately 170,000 clones, roughly 80% of them appearing once. Study findings and constraints: Confirmation in vitro established that three CMV-associated chains were specific for CMV antigens. Cytomegalovirus-associated TCR beta chains were listed, numbering 150 to 200. The likely explanation for a cluster of highly shared sequence variants was sequencing artifact. For presence/absence analyses, sequencing depth was assumed to be roughly uniform across donors.

On this clone: Its antigen remains unidentified.

The CDR3 extends over 14 amino acids. V lost 4 bases and J 9 bases, leaving 14 bases between the germline ends. Per the germline V gene, CDR1 is SGHNT and CDR2 is YYREEE (reference sequence). The source is a male donor in good health and CMV-seronegative. The V gene is TRBV5-4, the J gene TRBJ1-6; no clear D. The sample taken for sequencing was PBMCs. The CDR3 region is CASSPNVPGSPLHF. The CDR3 nucleotides read TGTGCCAGCAGCCCCAATGTCCCGGGTTCACCCCTCCACTTT.